A selection of T cell receptor beta chains follows, all from one sample in a study of blood T cell repertoires in COVID-19. Libraries were prepared by immunoSEQ multiplex PCR; TCRdb keeps only in-frame clonotypes and omits some of them. This sample has roughly 200,000 clones, with about 85% found just once. The specimen was PBMCs or T cells enriched from blood (not recorded which). The receptors were gathered from a man aged 40-49 years who had recovered from COVID-19. CDR3s include the opening cysteine and the closing phenylalanine or tryptophan. The order of the fields is V gene, clone size, J gene, D gene, CDR3 protein, CDR3 DNA. D genes are given only for firm matches. Some rows have no size entry. The others give once, few or many, or a class for an expanded clone.

V: TRBV10-3; size: -; J: TRBJ2-2; D: TRBD2; CDR3: CAISEAPTSGGNTGELFF; DNA: TGTGCCATCAGTGAGGCCCCGACTAGCGGGGGAAACACCGGGGAGCTGTTTTTT
V: TRBV4-1; size: -; J: TRBJ2-2; D: -; CDR3: CASTRVANTGELFF; DNA: TGCGCCAGCACTCGGGTGGCGAACACCGGGGAGCTGTTTTTT
V: TRBV19; size: -; J: TRBJ2-1; D: -; CDR3: CASSLQGLTYNEQFF; DNA: TGTGCCAGTAGTCTACAGGGTTTGACCTACAATGAGCAGTTCTTC
V: TRBV5-4; size: -; J: TRBJ1-6; D: TRBD1; CDR3: CASSFRDRLNSPLHF; DNA: TGTGCCAGCAGCTTCAGGGACAGACTTAATTCACCCCTCCACTTT
V: TRBV10-3; size: -; J: TRBJ1-2; D: -; CDR3: CAISESPQNYGYTF; DNA: TGTGCCATCAGTGAGTCCCCCCAAAACTATGGCTACACCTTC
V: TRBV30; size: once; J: TRBJ1-1; D: -; CDR3: CAWSRAYEAFF; DNA: TGTGCCTGGAGCAGGGCTTATGAAGCTTTCTTT
V: TRBV19; size: -; J: TRBJ2-7; D: TRBD1; CDR3: CASSGGTGGYYVQGGEQYF; DNA: TGTGCCAGTAGTGGAGGGACAGGGGGCTACTACGTTCAAGGGGGCGAGCAGTACTTC
V: TRBV7-3; size: -; J: TRBJ2-7; D: -; CDR3: CASSLSSGEAYEQYF; DNA: TGTGCCAGCAGCTTAAGCTCGGGGGAGGCCTACGAGCAGTACTTC
V: TRBV15; size: -; J: TRBJ2-1; D: TRBD2; CDR3: CATSKLSGSSTSVNNEQFF; DNA: TGTGCCACCAGCAAGCTCTCCGGATCCTCGACTAGCGTCAACAATGAGCAGTTCTTC
V: TRBV15; size: few; J: TRBJ1-2; D: -; CDR3: CATSVGEIGYTF; DNA: TGTGCCACCAGCGTCGGGGAAATCGGCTACACCTTC
V: TRBV27; size: -; J: TRBJ1-1; D: -; CDR3: CASSLYLTGMNTEAFF; DNA: TGTGCCAGCAGTTTATACCTGACAGGCATGAACACTGAAGCTTTCTTT
V: TRBV7-2; size: -; J: TRBJ2-7; D: TRBD1; CDR3: CASSLVSGQVYEQYF; DNA: TGTGCCAGCAGCTTAGTGTCGGGACAGGTCTACGAGCAGTACTTC
V: TRBV12-3/TRBV12-4; size: -; J: TRBJ1-1; D: -; CDR3: CASSSGYNTEAFF; DNA: TGTGCCAGCAGTTCGGGATACAACACTGAAGCTTTCTTT
V: TRBV6-6; size: -; J: TRBJ1-1; D: TRBD1; CDR3: CASSRQGMNTEAFF; DNA: TGTGCCAGCAGCCGACAGGGCATGAACACTGAAGCTTTCTTT
V: TRBV19; size: -; J: TRBJ2-5; D: -; CDR3: CAILPDLQETQYF; DNA: TGTGCCATACTGCCGGACTTACAAGAGACCCAGTACTTC
V: TRBV7-2; size: -; J: TRBJ1-2; D: -; CDR3: CASSLVRGYGYTF; DNA: TGTGCCAGCAGCTTGGTTCGAGGCTATGGCTACACCTTC
V: TRBV4-3; size: -; J: TRBJ2-1; D: TRBD2; CDR3: CASSQTPGGDEQFF; DNA: TGCGCCAGCAGCCAAACCCCCGGGGGGGATGAGCAGTTCTTC
V: TRBV5-1; size: once; J: TRBJ2-1; D: -; CDR3: CASSLALAVSEQFF; DNA: TGCGCCAGCAGCTTGGCACTAGCCGTGAGTGAGCAGTTCTTC
V: TRBV18; size: -; J: TRBJ1-3; D: -; CDR3: CASSPSPSSGNTIYF; DNA: TGTGCCAGCTCACCGTCCCCGAGCTCTGGAAACACCATATATTTT
V: TRBV29-1; size: -; J: TRBJ1-3; D: -; CDR3: CSVVQGGNTIYF; DNA: TGCAGCGTCGTACAGGGAGGAAACACCATATATTTT
V: TRBV7-3; size: -; J: TRBJ2-2; D: -; CDR3: CASSLIGQNTGELFF; DNA: TGTGCCAGCAGCTTAATAGGACAGAACACCGGGGAGCTGTTTTTT
V: TRBV6-5; size: -; J: TRBJ2-2; D: TRBD2; CDR3: CASRTSGPTGELFF; DNA: TGTGCCAGCAGGACTAGCGGGCCGACCGGGGAGCTGTTTTTT
V: TRBV7-3; size: -; J: TRBJ1-2; D: -; CDR3: CASSPDRNYGYTF; DNA: TGTGCCAGCAGCCCTGACAGGAACTATGGCTACACCTTC
V: TRBV19; size: -; J: TRBJ2-3; D: -; CDR3: CASSKAGVTDTQYF; DNA: TGTGCCAGTAGTAAGGCAGGGGTCACAGATACGCAGTATTTT
V: TRBV24-1; size: -; J: TRBJ2-2; D: -; CDR3: CATSPPSSTPNTGELFF; DNA: TGTGCCACCAGTCCACCTTCTAGCACTCCGAACACCGGGGAGCTGTTTTTT
V: TRBV9; size: -; J: TRBJ2-1; D: TRBD1; CDR3: CASTGRSTGGSNEQFF; DNA: TGTGCCAGCACCGGTCGATCGACAGGGGGCTCCAATGAGCAGTTCTTC
V: TRBV23-1; size: -; J: TRBJ1-2; D: TRBD1; CDR3: CASSLQGQGATNYGYTF; DNA: TGCGCCAGCAGTTTACAGGGACAGGGGGCGACTAACTATGGCTACACCTTC
V: TRBV7-9; size: -; J: TRBJ2-2; D: -; CDR3: CASSSGTRRLGELFF; DNA: TGTGCCAGCAGCTCCGGGACAAGGAGACTTGGGGAGCTGTTTTTT
V: TRBV5-1; size: -; J: TRBJ1-1; D: -; CDR3: CASSLGASAEAFF; DNA: TGCGCCAGCAGCTTAGGGGCGTCGGCTGAAGCTTTCTTT
V: TRBV5-1; size: -; J: TRBJ2-2; D: TRBD1; CDR3: CASSWTGDGELFF; DNA: TGCGCCAGCAGCTGGACAGGGGACGGGGAGCTGTTTTTT
V: TRBV24-1; size: once; J: TRBJ2-3; D: TRBD2; CDR3: CATSDQLAVAQDTQYF; DNA: TGTGCCACCAGTGACCAACTAGCGGTAGCACAGGATACGCAGTATTTT
V: TRBV7-9; size: once; J: TRBJ1-5; D: -; CDR3: CASSLSRGSPQHF; DNA: TGTGCCAGCAGCTTGAGTAGGGGATCGCCCCAGCATTTT
V: TRBV27; size: -; J: TRBJ1-1; D: -; CDR3: CASSLQGTEAFF; DNA: TGTGCCAGCAGTTTACAGGGAACTGAAGCTTTCTTT
V: TRBV12-3/TRBV12-4; size: -; J: TRBJ1-2; D: -; CDR3: CASSETGSYGYTF; DNA: TGTGCCAGCAGTGAGACAGGATCTTATGGCTACACCTTC
V: TRBV10-3; size: once; J: TRBJ2-3; D: TRBD2; CDR3: CAISDRTSGLTDTQYF; DNA: TGTGCCATCAGTGATCGGACTAGCGGACTCACAGATACGCAGTATTTT
V: TRBV6-5; size: -; J: TRBJ1-5; D: -; CDR3: CASNPNGGRDQPQHF; DNA: TGTGCCAGCAACCCCAACGGGGGTAGGGATCAGCCCCAGCATTTT
V: TRBV19; size: -; J: TRBJ2-7; D: TRBD1; CDR3: CASSIQTGLGYEQYF; DNA: TGTGCCAGTAGTATACAGACAGGGTTAGGCTACGAGCAGTACTTC
V: TRBV7-2; size: once; J: TRBJ2-3; D: -; CDR3: CASSLTRSDTQYF; DNA: TGTGCCAGCAGCCTTACTAGGTCAGATACGCAGTATTTT
V: TRBV4-2; size: -; J: TRBJ2-1; D: TRBD2; CDR3: CASSQSSGPVDEQFF; DNA: TGTGCCAGCAGCCAATCTAGCGGCCCAGTGGATGAGCAGTTCTTC
V: TRBV3-1/TRBV3-2; size: -; J: TRBJ2-1; D: TRBD1; CDR3: CASSQDCSFGTGVPTSYNEQFF; DNA: TGTGCCAGCAGCCAAGATTGTTCCTTTGGGACAGGGGTACCTACCTCATACAATGAGCAGTTCTTC
V: TRBV5-1; size: -; J: TRBJ2-3; D: TRBD1; CDR3: CASSLVGRGPDTQYF; DNA: TGCGCCAGCAGCTTGGTTGGCAGGGGGCCAGATACGCAGTATTTT